This T cell receptor (beta chain) originates from a study of regulatory T cells in long-lasting Graves disease. The time point here: newly diagnosed GD, antithyroid drugs for less than 3 months. RNA extracted from PBMCs served as the sequencing template. Assembly of TCR beta libraries relied on iRepertoire HTBI primers together with Arm-PCR of CDR3 regions. TCRdb reanalysed the multiplex PCR reads using MiXCR and keeps one entry per CDR3 protein. This sample has approximately 400,000 distinct CDR3 sequences, with roughly a sixth found just once. V lost 1 base, J lost 9 bases, and 7 bases stayed unmatched. CDR3 length: 15 amino acids. Germline-derived CDR1 and CDR2 are SGHTA and FQGTGA.

The sample was peripheral blood mononuclear cells (PBMCs), taken at new diagnosis, from a patient treated with antithyroid drugs. V usage is TRBV7-3 and J usage is TRBJ2-1; 9 bases are a match to TRBD2. The origin of this receptor is a female donor with Graves disease. The CDR3 here is CASSLRVAGEGEQFF. As DNA, the CDR3 is TGTGCCAGCAGCTTAAGGGTAGCGGGAGAGGGTGAGCAGTTCTTC.